A selection of T cell receptor beta chains follows, all from one sample in a study of coeliac disease. Sequenced by immunoSEQ multiplex PCR; TCRdb stores in-frame clones only, minus some. The table records around 5,800 clones, 65% to 70% of them present only once. The sequenced material came from lymphocytes from the gut lamina propria. The source of these receptors is a man aged 65-85 years with active celiac disease. CDR3s include the opening cysteine and the closing phenylalanine or tryptophan. The D gene is left open where the match is weak. Clone size is shown for a subset of rows, as once, few, many or a class of expanded clone.

cdr3_nt,cdr3_aa,v_call,clone_size,j_call,d_call
TGTGCCAGCAGCGCCAGGATCCGACAGGGGGCACATGGCTACACCTTC,CASSARIRQGAHGYTF,TRBV27,-,TRBJ1-2,TRBD1
TGTGCCAGCGGGCGAGATAATTCACCCCTCCACTTT,CASGRDNSPLHF,TRBV27,-,TRBJ1-6,-
TGCAGCGTTAGGGGTAGGAGTGCCGAAAAACTGTTTTTT,CSVRGRSAEKLFF,TRBV29-1,-,TRBJ1-4,-
TGTGCCAGTAGTATAGCGCAGCGGGGAGCCTACGAGCAGTACTTC,CASSIAQRGAYEQYF,TRBV19,-,TRBJ2-7,TRBD2
TGCAGCGTTGAAAGCGGGCTGGACACTGAAGCTTTCTTT,CSVESGLDTEAFF,TRBV29-1,-,TRBJ1-1,-
TGTGCCAGCAGCTTGCAGGGGGACGCCAGGTTGCACGAGCAGTACTTC,CASSLQGDARLHEQYF,TRBV5-6,-,TRBJ2-7,TRBD1
TGTGCCAGCAGCATCGGAGCAGATACGCAGTATTTT,CASSIGADTQYF,TRBV9,-,TRBJ2-3,-
TGTGCCAGCAGCATACAGATGGCAACTAATGAAAAACTGTTTTTT,CASSIQMATNEKLFF,TRBV7-9,-,TRBJ1-4,-
TGTGCCAGCAGCTTTGACATCCTTTCCTACAATGAGCAGTTCTTC,CASSFDILSYNEQFF,TRBV5-4,-,TRBJ2-1,-
TGTGCCAGCAAGGGGGTGAGCAATCAGCCCCAGCATTTT,CASKGVSNQPQHF,TRBV2,few,TRBJ1-5,-
TGTGCCAGCAGTTTGAGGTTCTCAGGGGGGAATTCCCCCCTCCACTTT,CASSLRFSGGNSPLHF,TRBV28,-,TRBJ1-6,TRBD1
TGCAGCGCAACGACGGGGATTGGTGAAAAACTGTTTTTT,CSATTGIGEKLFF,TRBV29-1,-,TRBJ1-4,-
TGTGCCAGCAGACAGGGGACGATCGGCGGGGAGCTGTTTTTT,CASRQGTIGGELFF,TRBV6-5,few,TRBJ2-2,TRBD1
TGTGCCAGCGAAGGGACTAGCGGGAGAAATGAGCAGTTCTTC,CASEGTSGRNEQFF,TRBV13,-,TRBJ2-1,TRBD2
TGTGCCAGTAGTAACCCGACAGGGAAGTACTTC,CASSNPTGKYF,TRBV19,-,TRBJ2-7,TRBD1
TGTGCCAGCAGTTCCGTGATGGGACAGCCCCTACATGCAACTAATGAAAAACTGTTTTTT,CASSSVMGQPLHATNEKLFF,TRBV27,few,TRBJ1-4,TRBD1
TGTGCCAGCAGCCTAGACGGGAGGAGTATCACCGGGGAGCTGTTTTTT,CASSLDGRSITGELFF,TRBV7-2,-,TRBJ2-2,TRBD2
TGCGCCAGCTCAGTGGGGGGGGCCTCCTACAATGAGCAGTTCTTC,CASSVGGASYNEQFF,TRBV5-1,-,TRBJ2-1,-
TGTGCCAGCAGGAGGAACACGGGGTGGGAGCAGTACTTC,CASRRNTGWEQYF,TRBV2,-,TRBJ2-7,-
TGTGCCAGCAGCTTAGATCCGGGGTTGGCTCGCGAGCAGTACTTC,CASSLDPGLAREQYF,TRBV11-2,-,TRBJ2-7,-
TGTGCCAGTAAGGTGAGCCGGGACTCTGGAAACACCATATATTTT,CASKVSRDSGNTIYF,TRBV19,few,TRBJ1-3,-
TGCGCCAGCAGCCAGATAGCCGGGACAGGGGGCGTTGGAAACACCATATATTTT,CASSQIAGTGGVGNTIYF,TRBV4-1,few,TRBJ1-3,TRBD1
TGTGCCAGCAGGGAGACCGGGACAGGGTACGAGCAGTACTTC,CASRETGTGYEQYF,TRBV28,medium-sized,TRBJ2-7,TRBD1
TGTGCCAGCAGCTCAGGGGCGAACACTGAAGCTTTCTTT,CASSSGANTEAFF,TRBV7-6,-,TRBJ1-1,-
TGTGCCAGCAGCGTCGCGCGGGGTTCCGAGCAGTACTTC,CASSVARGSEQYF,TRBV9,-,TRBJ2-7,-
TGTGCCAGCAGCTATACGGGGAGGTACTTCTTC,CASSYTGRYFF,TRBV6-5,-,TRBJ2-1,-
TGTGCCAGCAGCCAGACTAGCGGGGGGGGGTACCAAGAGACCCAGTACTTC,CASSQTSGGGYQETQYF,TRBV4-2,-,TRBJ2-5,TRBD2
TGCGCCAGCAGCCAAGCCCCCTTCGCGGGGGGGTACAATGAGCAGTTCTTC,CASSQAPFAGGYNEQFF,TRBV4-3,-,TRBJ2-1,TRBD2
TGCGCCAGCAGCCCTACTAGCGGGAGCTCTGGGGCCAACGTCCTGACTTTC,CASSPTSGSSGANVLTF,TRBV5-1,few,TRBJ2-6,TRBD2
TGTGCCAGCAGCACAGGGTTTAGCAATCAGCCCCAGCATTTT,CASSTGFSNQPQHF,TRBV6-1,-,TRBJ1-5,-
TGTGCCAGCAGCGGGGGGACAACTAGCACAGATACGCAGTATTTT,CASSGGTTSTDTQYF,TRBV9,-,TRBJ2-3,-
TGTGCCAGCAGCTTACTAACGATCGGCGGAGATACGCAGTATTTT,CASSLLTIGGDTQYF,TRBV11-2,few,TRBJ2-3,-
TGCGCCAGCAGCCCCGGGACCTGGGGGGGGCAAGAGACCCAGTACTTC,CASSPGTWGGQETQYF,TRBV5-1,-,TRBJ2-5,TRBD2
TGTGCCAGTAAGGTAGCGGAGTGGGGAGATACGCAGTATTTT,CASKVAEWGDTQYF,TRBV19,-,TRBJ2-3,-
TGTGCCATAGGACTAGCCTACGAGCAGTACTTC,CAIGLAYEQYF,TRBV6-5,-,TRBJ2-7,TRBD2
TGCGCCAGCAGCTCACTAGCGGGGGAAAACATTCAGTACTTC,CASSSLAGENIQYF,TRBV5-1,-,TRBJ2-4,TRBD2
TGTGCCAGCAGTAAGGGACAGCTGAATCAGCCCCAGCATTTT,CASSKGQLNQPQHF,TRBV27,-,TRBJ1-5,TRBD1